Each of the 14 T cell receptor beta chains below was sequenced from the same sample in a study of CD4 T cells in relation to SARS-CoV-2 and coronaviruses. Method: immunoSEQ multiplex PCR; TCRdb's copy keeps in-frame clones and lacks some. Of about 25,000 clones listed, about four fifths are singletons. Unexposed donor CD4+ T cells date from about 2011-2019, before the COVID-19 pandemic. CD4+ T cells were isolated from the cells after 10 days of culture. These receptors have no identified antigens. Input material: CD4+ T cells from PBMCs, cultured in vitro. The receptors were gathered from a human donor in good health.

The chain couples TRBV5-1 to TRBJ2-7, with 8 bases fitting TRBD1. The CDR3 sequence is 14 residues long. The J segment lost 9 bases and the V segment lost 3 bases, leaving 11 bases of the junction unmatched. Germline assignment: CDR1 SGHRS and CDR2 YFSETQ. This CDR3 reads CASSSGTGYVRQYF. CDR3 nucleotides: TGCGCCAGCAGCTCCGGGACAGGATACGTTCGGCAGTACTTC.

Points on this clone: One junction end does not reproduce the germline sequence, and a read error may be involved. The CDR3 loop reads CASSLGRGRIF. DNA for the CDR3: TGTGCCAGCAGTTTGGGCAGGGGGCGTATATTT. J is TRBJ1-1 and V is TRBV12-3 or TRBV12-4, with 8 bases identical to TRBD1. The CDR3 consists of 11 residues.

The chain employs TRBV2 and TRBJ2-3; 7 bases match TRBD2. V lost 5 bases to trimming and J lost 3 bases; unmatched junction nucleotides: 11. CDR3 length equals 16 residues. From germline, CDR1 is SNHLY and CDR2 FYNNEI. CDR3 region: CASSRAGGRVTDTQYF. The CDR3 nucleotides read TGTGCCAGCAGTCGGGCCGGCGGGAGAGTAACAGATACGCAGTATTTT.

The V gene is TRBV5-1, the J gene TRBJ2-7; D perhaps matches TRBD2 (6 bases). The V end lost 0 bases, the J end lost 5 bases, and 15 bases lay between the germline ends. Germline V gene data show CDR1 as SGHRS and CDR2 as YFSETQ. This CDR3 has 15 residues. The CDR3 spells CASSLVPGTHNEQYF. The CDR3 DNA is TGCGCCAGCAGCTTGGTGCCAGGGACTCACAACGAGCAGTACTTC.

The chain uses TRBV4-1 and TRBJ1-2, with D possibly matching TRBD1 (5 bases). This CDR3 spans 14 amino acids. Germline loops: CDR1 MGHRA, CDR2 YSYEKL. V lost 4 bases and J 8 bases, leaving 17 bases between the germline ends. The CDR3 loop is CASSPGTYQGGYTF. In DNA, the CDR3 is TGCGCCAGCAGCCCCGGGACTTATCAAGGGGGCTACACCTTC.

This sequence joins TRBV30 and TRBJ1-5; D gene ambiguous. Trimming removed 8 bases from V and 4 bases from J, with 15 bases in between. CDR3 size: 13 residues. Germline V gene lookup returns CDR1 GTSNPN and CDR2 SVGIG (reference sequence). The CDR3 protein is CAAEGSRNQPQHF. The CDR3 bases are TGTGCCGCGGAAGGGTCGCGGAATCAGCCCCAGCATTTT.

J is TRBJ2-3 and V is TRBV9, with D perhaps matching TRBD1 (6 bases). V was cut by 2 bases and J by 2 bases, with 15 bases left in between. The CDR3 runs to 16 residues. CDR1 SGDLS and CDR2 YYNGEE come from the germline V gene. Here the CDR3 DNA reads TGTGCCAGCAGCGTCACAGGGTCCTTAAACACAGATACGCAGTATTTT. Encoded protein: CASSVTGSLNTDTQYF.

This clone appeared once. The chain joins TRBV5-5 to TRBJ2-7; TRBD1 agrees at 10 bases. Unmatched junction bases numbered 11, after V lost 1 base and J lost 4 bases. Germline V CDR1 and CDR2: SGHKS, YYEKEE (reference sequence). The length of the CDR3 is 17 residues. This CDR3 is CASSLLGGTGVGYEQYF. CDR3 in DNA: TGTGCCAGCAGCTTGTTAGGAGGGACAGGGGTCGGTTACGAGCAGTACTTC.

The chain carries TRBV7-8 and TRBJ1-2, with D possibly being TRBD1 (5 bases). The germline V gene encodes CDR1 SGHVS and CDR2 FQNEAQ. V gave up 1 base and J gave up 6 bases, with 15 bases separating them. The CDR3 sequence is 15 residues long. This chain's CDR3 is CASSLGRDELDGYTF. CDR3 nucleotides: TGTGCCAGCAGCTTAGGACGGGACGAACTAGATGGCTACACCTTC.

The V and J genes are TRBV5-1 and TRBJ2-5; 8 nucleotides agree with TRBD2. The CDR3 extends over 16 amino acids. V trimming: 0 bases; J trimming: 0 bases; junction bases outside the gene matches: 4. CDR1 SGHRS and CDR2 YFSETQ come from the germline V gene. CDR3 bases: TGCGCCAGCAGCTTGGCTGGCGGGAGGTACCAAGAGACCCAGTACTTC. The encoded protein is CASSLAGGRYQETQYF.

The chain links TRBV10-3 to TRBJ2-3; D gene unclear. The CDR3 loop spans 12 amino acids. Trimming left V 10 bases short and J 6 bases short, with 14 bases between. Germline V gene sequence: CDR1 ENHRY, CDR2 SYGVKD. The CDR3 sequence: CAKTSLEDTQYF. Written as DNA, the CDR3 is TGTGCCAAAACTTCCTTGGAGGATACGCAGTATTTT.

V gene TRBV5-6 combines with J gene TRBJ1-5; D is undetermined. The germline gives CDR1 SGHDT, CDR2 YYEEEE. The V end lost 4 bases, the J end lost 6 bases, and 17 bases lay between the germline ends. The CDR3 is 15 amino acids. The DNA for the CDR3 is TGTGCCAGCAGCCACCGATTGAATTCTCGTCAGCCCCAGCATTTT. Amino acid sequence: CASSHRLNSRQPQHF.

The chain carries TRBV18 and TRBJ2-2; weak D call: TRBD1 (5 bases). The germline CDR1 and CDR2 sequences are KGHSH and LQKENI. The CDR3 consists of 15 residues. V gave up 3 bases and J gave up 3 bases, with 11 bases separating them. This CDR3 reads CASSPRDSYTGELFF. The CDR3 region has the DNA TGTGCCAGCTCACCGCGCGACAGTTACACCGGGGAGCTGTTTTTT.

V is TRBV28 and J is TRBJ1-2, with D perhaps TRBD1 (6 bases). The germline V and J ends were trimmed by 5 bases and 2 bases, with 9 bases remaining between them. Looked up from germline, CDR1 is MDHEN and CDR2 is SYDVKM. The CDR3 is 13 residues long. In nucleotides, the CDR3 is TGTGCCAGCAGTCTTACAGGGAACTATGGCTACACCTTC. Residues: CASSLTGNYGYTF.